This T cell receptor (beta chain) came from a study of blood T cell repertoires in COVID-19. Study context: Sources were T cells, B-cell-depleted T cells, or PBMCs; the material itself was cDNA or gDNA.

Method: immunoSEQ multiplex PCR; TCRdb's copy keeps in-frame clones and lacks some. The sample has some 340,000 clones, around four fifths seen once. Looked up from germline, CDR1 is SGHTA and CDR2 is FQGNSA. V dropped 0 bases and J dropped 6; count of bases not matched to a gene: 5. The CDR3 has 14 residues. The source is a man under 40 with active or convalescent COVID-19. J is TRBJ2-7 and V is TRBV7-2; 7 nucleotides align to TRBD2. The sample taken for sequencing was peripheral blood. CDR3 in amino acids: CASSLAPGLPEQYF. The CDR3, as DNA: TGTGCCAGCAGCTTAGCGCCGGGACTACCCGAGCAGTACTTC. The whole variable domain, filled in from reference TRBV7-2 and TRBJ2-7, reads GAGVSQSPSNKVTEKGKDVELRCDPISGHTALYWYRQSLGQGLEFLIYFQGNSAPDKSGLPSDRFSAERTGGSVSTLTIQRTQQEDSAVYLCASSLAPGLPEQYFGPGTRLTVT.